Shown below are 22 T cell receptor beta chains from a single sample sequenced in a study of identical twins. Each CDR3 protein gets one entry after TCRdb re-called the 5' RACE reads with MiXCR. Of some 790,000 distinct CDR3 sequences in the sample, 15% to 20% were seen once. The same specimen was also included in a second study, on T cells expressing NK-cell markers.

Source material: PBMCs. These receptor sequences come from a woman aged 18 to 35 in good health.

The CDR3 loop reads CASNLAGLTDTQYF. DNA for the CDR3: TGTGCCAGCAATTTGGCGGGGCTCACAGATACGCAGTATTTT. The chain joins TRBV2 to TRBJ2-3; perhaps TRBD2 as D (6 bases). Germline CDR1 SNHLY, CDR2 FYNNEI. The CDR3 extends over 14 amino acids. V shed 7 bases and J shed 2 bases, with 13 bases lying between them.

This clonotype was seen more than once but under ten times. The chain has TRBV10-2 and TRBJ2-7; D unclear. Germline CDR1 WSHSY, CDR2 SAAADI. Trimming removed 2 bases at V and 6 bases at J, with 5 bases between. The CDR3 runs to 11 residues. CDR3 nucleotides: TGCGCCAGCAGTGAGATGAGCGAGCAGTACTTC. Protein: CASSEMSEQYF.

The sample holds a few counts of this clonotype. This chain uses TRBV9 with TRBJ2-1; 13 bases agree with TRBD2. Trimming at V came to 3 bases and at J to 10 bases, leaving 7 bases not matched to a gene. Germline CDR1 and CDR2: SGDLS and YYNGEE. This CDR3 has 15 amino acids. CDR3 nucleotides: TGTGCCAGCAGCGAGGCTGGACTAGCGGGAGTGGAGCAGTTCTTC. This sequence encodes CASSEAGLAGVEQFF.

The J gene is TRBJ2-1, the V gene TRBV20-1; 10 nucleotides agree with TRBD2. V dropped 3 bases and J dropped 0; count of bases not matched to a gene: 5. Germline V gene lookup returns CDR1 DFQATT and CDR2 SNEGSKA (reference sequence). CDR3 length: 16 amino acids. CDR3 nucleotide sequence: TGCAGTGCTAGTTCCTCTAGCGGGAGCTCCTACAATGAGCAGTTCTTC. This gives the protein CSASSSSGSSYNEQFF.

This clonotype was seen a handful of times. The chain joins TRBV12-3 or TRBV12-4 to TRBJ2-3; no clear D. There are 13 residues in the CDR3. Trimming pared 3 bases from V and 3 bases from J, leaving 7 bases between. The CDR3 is CASSFDRTDTQYF. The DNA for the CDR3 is TGTGCCAGCAGTTTTGACCGTACAGATACGCAGTATTTT.

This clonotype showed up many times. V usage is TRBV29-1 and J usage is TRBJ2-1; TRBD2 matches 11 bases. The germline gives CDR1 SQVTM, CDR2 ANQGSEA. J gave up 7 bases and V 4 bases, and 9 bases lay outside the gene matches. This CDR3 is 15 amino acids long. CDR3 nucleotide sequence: TGCAGCGTTGCAGGCCGACTAGCGGGGTCGAATGAGCAGTTCTTC. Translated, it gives CSVAGRLAGSNEQFF.

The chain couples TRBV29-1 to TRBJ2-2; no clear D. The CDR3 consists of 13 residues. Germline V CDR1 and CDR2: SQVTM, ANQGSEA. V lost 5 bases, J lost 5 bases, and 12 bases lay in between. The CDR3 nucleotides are TGCAGCGTTATCCGAGCCCATACCGGGGAGCTGTTTTTT. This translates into CSVIRAHTGELFF.

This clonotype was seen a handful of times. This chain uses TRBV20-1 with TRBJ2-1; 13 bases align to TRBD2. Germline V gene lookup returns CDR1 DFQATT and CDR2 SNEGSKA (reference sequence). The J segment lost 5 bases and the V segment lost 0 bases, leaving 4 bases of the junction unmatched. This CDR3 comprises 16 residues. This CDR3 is CSARDWGLAGNNEQFF. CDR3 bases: TGCAGTGCTAGAGACTGGGGACTAGCGGGAAACAATGAGCAGTTCTTC.

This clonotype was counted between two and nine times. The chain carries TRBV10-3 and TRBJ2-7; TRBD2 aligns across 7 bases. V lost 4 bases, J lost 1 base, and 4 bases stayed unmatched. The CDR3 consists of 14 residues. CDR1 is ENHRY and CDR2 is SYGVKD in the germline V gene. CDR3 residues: CAISVSGESYEQYF. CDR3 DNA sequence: TGTGCCATCAGTGTCAGCGGGGAGTCCTACGAGCAGTACTTC.

CDR3: CASSPATYPSYNEQFF. The CDR3 nucleotides are TGTGCCAGCAGTCCCGCCACCTATCCGTCCTACAATGAGCAGTTCTTC. The J gene is TRBJ2-1, the V gene TRBV6-1; no clear D. This CDR3 has 16 amino acids. V was clipped by 5 bases and J by 1 base, with 15 bases between them. Germline CDR1 is MNHNS and CDR2 is SASEGT.

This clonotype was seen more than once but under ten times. CDR3 region: CSVAAGTGADIQYF. The CDR3 region has the DNA TGCAGCGTAGCCGCCGGGACAGGGGCGGACATTCAGTACTTC. The chain carries TRBV29-1 and TRBJ2-4, with 10 bases matching TRBD1. Germline loops: CDR1 SQVTM, CDR2 ANQGSEA. The CDR3 loop spans 14 amino acids. V was clipped by 6 bases and J by 8 bases; unmatched bases: 10.

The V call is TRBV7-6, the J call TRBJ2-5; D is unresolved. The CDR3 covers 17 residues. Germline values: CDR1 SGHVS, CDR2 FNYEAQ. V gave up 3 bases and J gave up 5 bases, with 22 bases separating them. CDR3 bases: TGTGCCAGCAGCTTCCCTCCCGCGCGACATGGGTGGGAGACCCAGTACTTC. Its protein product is CASSFPPARHGWETQYF.

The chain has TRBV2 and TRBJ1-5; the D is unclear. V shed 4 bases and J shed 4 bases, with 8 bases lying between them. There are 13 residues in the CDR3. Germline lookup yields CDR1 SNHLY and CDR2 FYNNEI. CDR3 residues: CASSVTENQPQHF. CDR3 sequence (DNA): TGTGCCAGCAGTGTGACGGAGAATCAGCCCCAGCATTTT.

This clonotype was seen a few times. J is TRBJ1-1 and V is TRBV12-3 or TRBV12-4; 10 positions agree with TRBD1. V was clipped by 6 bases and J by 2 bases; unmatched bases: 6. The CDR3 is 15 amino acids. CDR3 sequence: CASRTRTGGNTEAFF. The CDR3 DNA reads TGTGCCAGCAGGACACGGACAGGGGGAAACACTGAAGCTTTCTTT.

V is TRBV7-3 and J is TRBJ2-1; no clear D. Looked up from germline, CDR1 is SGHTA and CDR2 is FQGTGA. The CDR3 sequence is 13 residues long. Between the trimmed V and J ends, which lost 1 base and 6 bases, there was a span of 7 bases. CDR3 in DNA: TGTGCCAGCAGCTTAATGCCGGGCAATGAGCAGTTCTTC. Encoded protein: CASSLMPGNEQFF.

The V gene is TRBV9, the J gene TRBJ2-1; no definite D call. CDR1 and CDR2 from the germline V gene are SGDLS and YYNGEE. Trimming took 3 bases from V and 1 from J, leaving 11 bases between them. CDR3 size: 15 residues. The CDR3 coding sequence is TGTGCCAGCAGCGCCGGAATTCTTTCCTACAATGAGCAGTTCTTC. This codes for CASSAGILSYNEQFF.

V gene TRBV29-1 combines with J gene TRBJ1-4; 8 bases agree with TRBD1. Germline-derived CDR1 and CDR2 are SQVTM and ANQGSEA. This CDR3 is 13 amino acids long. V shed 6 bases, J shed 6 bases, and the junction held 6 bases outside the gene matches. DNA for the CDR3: TGCAGCGTCCGGACAGGGTCTGATGAAAAACTGTTTTTT. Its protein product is CSVRTGSDEKLFF. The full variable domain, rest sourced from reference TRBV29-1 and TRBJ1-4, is SAVISQKPSRDICQRGTSLTIQCQVDSQVTMMFWYRQQPGQSLTLIATANQGSEATYESGFVIDKFPISRPNLTFSTLTVSNMSPEDSSIYLCSVRTGSDEKLFFGSGTQLSVL.

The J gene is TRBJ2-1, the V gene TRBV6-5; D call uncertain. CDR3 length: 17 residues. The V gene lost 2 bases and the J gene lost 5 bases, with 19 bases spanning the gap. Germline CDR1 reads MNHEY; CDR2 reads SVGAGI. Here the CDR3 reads CASSYPPRQRVNNEQFF. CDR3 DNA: TGTGCCAGCAGTTACCCACCCCGCCAGCGCGTAAACAATGAGCAGTTCTTC.

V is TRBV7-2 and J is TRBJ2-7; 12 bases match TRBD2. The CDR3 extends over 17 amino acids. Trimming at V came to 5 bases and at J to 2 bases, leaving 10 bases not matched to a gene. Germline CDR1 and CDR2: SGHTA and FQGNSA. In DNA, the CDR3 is TGTGCCAGCAGCCTTCGGACTAGCGGGACCTCGCCCTACGAGCAGTACTTC. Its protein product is CASSLRTSGTSPYEQYF.

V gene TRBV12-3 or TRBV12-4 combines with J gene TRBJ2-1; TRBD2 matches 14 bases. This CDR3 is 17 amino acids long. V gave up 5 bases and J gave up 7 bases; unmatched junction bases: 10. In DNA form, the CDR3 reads TGTGCCAGCAGTCCCGCCGGGACTAGCGGGAGCAGGAATGAGCAGTTCTTC. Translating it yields CASSPAGTSGSRNEQFF.

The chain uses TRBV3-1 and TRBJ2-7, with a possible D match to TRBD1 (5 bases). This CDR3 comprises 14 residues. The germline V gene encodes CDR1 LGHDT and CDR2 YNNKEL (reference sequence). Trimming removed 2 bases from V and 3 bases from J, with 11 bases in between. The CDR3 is CASSQRDRNYEQYF. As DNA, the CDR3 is TGTGCCAGCAGCCAAAGAGACAGAAACTACGAGCAGTACTTC.

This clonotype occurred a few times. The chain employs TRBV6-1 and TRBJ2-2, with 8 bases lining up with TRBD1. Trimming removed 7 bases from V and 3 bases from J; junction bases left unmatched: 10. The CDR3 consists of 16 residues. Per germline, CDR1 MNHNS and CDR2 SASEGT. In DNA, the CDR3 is TGTGCCAGCACTAGAGCAGGGGGCACGGACACCGGGGAGCTGTTTTTT. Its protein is CASTRAGGTDTGELFF.